This T cell receptor (beta chain) originates from a study of T-cell memory formation after mild COVID-19. This clonotype came up a few times. The antigen remains unidentified. One entry per CDR3 protein results from TCRdb running MiXCR on the 5' RACE reads. The table lists hundreds of thousands of distinct CDR3 sequences, roughly 25% of them singletons. Broader study findings: That cross-reactive memory joined was suggested by some responding clones appearing in pre-infection memory.

Looked up from germline, CDR1 is KGHDR and CDR2 is SFDVKD. CDR3 length equals 15 residues. Trimming took 3 bases from V and 3 from J, leaving 13 bases between them. Sequenced sample: PBMCs or a T cell subset sorted from them (not recorded which). The sequence derives from an adult woman who had mild COVID-19 (a few samples of this study predate the infection). Cell type and time point are not known. The chain employs TRBV24-1 and TRBJ2-5; D call uncertain. The CDR3, as DNA: TGTGCCACCAGTGATCGCGAGCTTGGGAAAGAGACCCAGTACTTC. Encoded protein: CATSDRELGKETQYF.